One sample yielded the 25 T cell receptor beta chains listed below, sequenced in a study of blood T cell repertoires in COVID-19. The data were produced by immunoSEQ multiplex PCR, yet TCRdb's version contains in-frame clones alone and is incomplete. Of hundreds of thousands of clones listed, around nine tenths are singletons. Sequencing was done on a sample of PBMCs or T cells enriched from blood (not recorded which). The receptors derive from a middle-aged woman who had recovered from COVID-19.

The chain is built from TRBV19 and TRBJ1-2; D call uncertain. Germline V CDR1 and CDR2: LNHDA, SQIVND (reference sequence). V was cut by 1 base and J by 6 bases, with 9 bases left in between. CDR3 length: 13 amino acids. The DNA for the CDR3 is TGTGCCAGTAGTATAGGGAGCGGAAATGGCTACACCTTC. This sequence encodes CASSIGSGNGYTF.

In this sample, this clone turned up once. The chain combines TRBV18 with TRBJ2-5, with 14 bases fitting TRBD2. Germline V gives CDR1 KGHSH, CDR2 LQKENI. This CDR3 is 18 amino acids long. V lost 1 base and J lost 0; bases outside the gene matches: 4. The chain's CDR3 is CASSPLPTSGRDQETQYF. In DNA form, the CDR3 reads TGTGCCAGCTCACCACTTCCGACTAGCGGGAGGGACCAAGAGACCCAGTACTTC. The entire variable domain, with the rest obtained from reference TRBV18 and TRBJ2-5, is as follows: NAGVMQNPRHLVRRRGQEARLRCSPMKGHSHVYWYRQLPEEGLKFMVYLQKENIIDESGMPKERFSAEFPKEGPSILRIQQVVRGDSAAYFCASSPLPTSGRDQETQYFGPGTRLLVL.

This rearrangement joins TRBV18 to TRBJ1-2; 8 nucleotides match TRBD1. CDR1 KGHSH and CDR2 LQKENI come from the germline V gene. The V segment lost 6 bases and the J segment 7 bases; nucleotides outside the gene matches: 7. The CDR3 covers 13 residues. The CDR3 is CASSLDRVPGYTF. The CDR3 bases are TGTGCCAGCTCCCTGGACAGGGTACCTGGCTACACCTTC.

This clone showed up just once. The rearrangement joins TRBV7-3 to TRBJ2-1; D is uncertain. This CDR3 is 12 amino acids long. Germline loops: CDR1 SGHTA, CDR2 FQGTGA. The ends were cut back, 0 bases at V and 7 bases at J, with 4 bases in the middle. The CDR3 nucleotides are TGTGCCAGCAGCTTAACCCTTAATGAGCAGTTCTTC. This codes for CASSLTLNEQFF.

The V call is TRBV6-2 or TRBV6-3, the J call TRBJ2-1; 7 nucleotides line up with TRBD1. Germline V gives CDR1 MNHEY, CDR2 SVGEGT. Trimming took 2 bases from V and 16 from J; bases not matched to a gene: 8. The CDR3 length is 12 residues. The CDR3 DNA reads TGTGCCAGCAGTTACGCACGTAGGGACAGCTTCTTC. Its translation is CASSYARRDSFF.

The J gene is TRBJ2-1, the V gene TRBV4-3, with TRBD2 identical over 7 bases. J lost 14 bases, V lost 0 bases, and 7 bases had no gene match. The CDR3 spans 13 residues. The V gene's germline CDR1 is LGHNA and CDR2 YSLEER. This CDR3 reads CASSQDLGTKEFF. The DNA of the CDR3 is TGCGCCAGCAGCCAAGATCTGGGGACTAAGGAGTTCTTC.

This rearrangement joins TRBV2 to TRBJ1-3; 7 positions match TRBD1. The V gene end was trimmed by 6 bases and the J gene end by 1 base; junction bases not matched to a gene: 3. This CDR3 is built from 14 residues. CDR1 is SNHLY, CDR2 FYNNEI, per germline. CDR3 DNA sequence: TGTGCCAGCAGGGGCAGGGGGTCTGGAAACACCATATATTTT. Translated, it gives CASRGRGSGNTIYF.

This clone has more than one count but fewer than ten. The rearrangement links TRBV28 to TRBJ1-1; D perhaps matches TRBD1 (6 bases). The CDR3 is made up of 12 amino acids. The germline V gene has CDR1 MDHEN and CDR2 SYDVKM. V was pared by 6 bases and J by 8 bases, with 13 bases between. The CDR3 spells CASSRSGQEAFF. DNA for the CDR3: TGTGCCAGCAGCCGATCCGGACAGGAAGCTTTCTTT. Combining the CDR3 with reference TRBV28 and TRBJ1-1 gives the whole variable domain DVKVTQSSRYLVKRTGEKVFLECVQDMDHENMFWYRQDPGLGLRLIYFSYDVKMKEKGDIPEGYSVSREKKERFSLILESASTNQTSMYLCASSRSGQEAFFGQGTRLTVV.

The chain joins TRBV20-1 to TRBJ2-6, with D possibly matching TRBD1 (6 bases). Germline V gene lookup returns CDR1 DFQATT and CDR2 SNEGSKA (reference sequence). V was clipped by 6 bases and J by 11 bases, with 11 bases between them. The CDR3 totals 11 residues. Written as DNA, the CDR3 is TGCAGTGCCGAGACAGGTGACGTCCTGACTTTC. This sequence encodes CSAETGDVLTF.

This clone was seen only once. This chain connects TRBV27 to TRBJ1-5, with D tentatively TRBD1 (5 bases). The CDR3 runs 16 residues. Trimming removed 1 base from V and 2 bases from J, with 12 bases in between. CDR1 is MNHEY and CDR2 is SMNVEV in the germline V gene (reference sequence). The DNA of the CDR3 is TGTGCCAGCAGTTTATGGGGGGAGGGAGGCAATCAGCCCCAGCATTTT. Translated: CASSLWGEGGNQPQHF.

V gene TRBV30 combines with J gene TRBJ1-1; TRBD1 matches at 7 bases. Germline assignment: CDR1 GTSNPN and CDR2 SVGIG (reference sequence). This CDR3 has 13 residues. The V gene end was trimmed by 4 bases and the J gene end by 1 base; junction bases not matched to a gene: 3. CDR3 sequence: CAWTGQPNTEAFF. Here the CDR3 DNA reads TGTGCCTGGACGGGACAGCCGAACACTGAAGCTTTCTTT. The full variable domain, in which reference TRBV30 and TRBJ1-1 provide the parts outside the CDR3, is SQTIHQWPATLVQPVGSPLSLECTVEGTSNPNLYWYRQAAGRGLQLLFYSVGIGQISSEVPQNLSASRPQDRQFILSSKKLLLSDSGFYLCAWTGQPNTEAFFGQGTRLTVV.

The chain couples TRBV7-9 to TRBJ1-4, with D possibly being TRBD1 (6 bases). Looked up from germline, CDR1 is SEHNR and CDR2 is FQNEAQ (reference sequence). V gave up 5 bases and J gave up 6 bases, with 13 bases separating them. The CDR3 runs 14 residues. CDR3 sequence (DNA): TGTGCCAGCAGCGCCACAGGGCTTGATGAAAAACTGTTTTTT. Its translation: CASSATGLDEKLFF.

The chain's CDR3 is CASTKVEGSGEKLFF. CDR3 nucleotides: TGTGCCAGTACCAAAGTCGAGGGCTCTGGTGAAAAACTGTTTTTT. V is TRBV19 and J is TRBJ1-4; unclear D gene. With 7 bases removed from V and 7 bases from J, the gap between germline ends came to 19 bases. CDR1 LNHDA and CDR2 SQIVND come from the germline V gene (reference sequence). The CDR3 length is 15 residues.

V is TRBV19 and J is TRBJ1-2; D perhaps matches TRBD1 (6 bases). This CDR3 has 17 amino acids. V was cut by 6 bases and J by 0 bases, with 20 bases left in between. Germline values: CDR1 LNHDA, CDR2 SQIVND (reference sequence). The CDR3 nucleotides are TGTGCCAGTAGCTCACCCACAGGGAGGGTGTCTAACTATGGCTACACCTTC. This translates into CASSSPTGRVSNYGYTF.

This chain joins TRBV7-3 and TRBJ2-5; D might be TRBD1 (6 bases). Trimming pared 5 bases from V and 0 bases from J, leaving 13 bases between. The germline gives CDR1 SGHTA, CDR2 FQGTGA. This CDR3 has 15 amino acids. The CDR3 DNA is TGTGCCAGCAGCAGAAATACAGGGTACCAAGAGACCCAGTACTTC. This encodes CASSRNTGYQETQYF.

Points on this clone: This same CDR3 is encoded by further DNA sequences in the sample. This CDR3 is CASSVGGTGNTIYF. Here the CDR3 DNA reads TGTGCCAGCAGCGTAGGTGGGACAGGAAACACCATATATTTT. The V and J genes are TRBV9 and TRBJ1-3, with a possible D match to TRBD1 (6 bases). V shed 0 bases and J shed 4 bases, with 8 bases lying between them. CDR3 length: 14 residues. Germline V lookup: CDR1 SGDLS, CDR2 YYNGEE.

The chain couples TRBV9 to TRBJ2-1; 15 positions match TRBD2. Trimming cost V 0 bases and J 0 bases; bases outside gene matches: 10. The CDR3 runs 21 residues. Germline-derived CDR1 and CDR2 are SGDLS and YYNGEE. The CDR3 protein is CASSVGLPGLAGGLSYNEQFF. CDR3 bases: TGTGCCAGCAGCGTAGGGTTACCGGGACTAGCGGGAGGCCTCTCCTACAATGAGCAGTTCTTC.

The genes are TRBV6-5 and TRBJ2-1; 11 bases are shared with TRBD1. CDR1 and CDR2 (germline): MNHEY, SVGAGI. Germline trimming cut 6 bases from V and 10 bases from J; bases unmatched to any gene: 8. This CDR3 contains 14 residues. CDR3 coding DNA: TGTGCCAGCAGGCCGGGACAGGGGGTTCGGGAGCAGTTCTTC. Its protein is CASRPGQGVREQFF.

This chain uses TRBV10-3 with TRBJ1-1; TRBD1 might be the D (6 bases). Trimming pared 7 bases from V and 2 bases from J, leaving 14 bases between. The length of the CDR3 is 14 residues. Germline CDR1 and CDR2: ENHRY and SYGVKD. The CDR3 here is CAITQGQRNTEAFF. The CDR3 DNA is TGTGCCATCACCCAGGGACAAAGAAACACTGAAGCTTTCTTT.

The chain has TRBV28 and TRBJ2-3; TRBD1 is a possible D gene (5 bases). The germline V and J ends were trimmed by 6 bases and 0 bases, with 19 bases remaining between them. The germline CDR1 and CDR2 sequences are MDHEN and SYDVKM. The CDR3 loop spans 17 amino acids. The CDR3 DNA follows: TGTGCCAGCAGAGATTATGGGGCGGCCCCTAGCACAGATACGCAGTATTTT. Its protein product is CASRDYGAAPSTDTQYF.

The chain combines TRBV15 with TRBJ2-5; D remains ambiguous. The germline V gene encodes CDR1 LNHNV and CDR2 YYDKDF (reference sequence). V shed 0 bases and J shed 13 bases, with 15 bases lying between them. The length of the CDR3 is 13 residues. The CDR3 here is CATSRDLGSPLYF. The CDR3 DNA reads TGTGCCACCAGCAGAGATCTGGGCAGCCCTTTGTACTTC.

The chain carries TRBV10-3 and TRBJ2-1, with 7 bases lining up with TRBD2. V trimming: 2 bases; J trimming: 5 bases; junction bases outside the gene matches: 6. The CDR3 runs 15 residues. Germline CDR1 reads ENHRY; CDR2 reads SYGVKD. This CDR3 reads CAISEPRDYHNEQFF. CDR3 nucleotides: TGTGCCATCAGTGAGCCCCGGGACTACCACAATGAGCAGTTCTTC.

The rearrangement joins TRBV3-1 (or the pseudogene TRBV3-2) to TRBJ2-7; possibly TRBD1 for D (6 bases). V was shortened by 1 base and J by 3 bases, with 19 bases between the two germline ends. The CDR3 consists of 17 residues. Per germline, CDR1 LGHDT and CDR2 YNNKEL (reference sequence). The CDR3 nucleotides read TGTGCCAGCAGCCAAGTTCCCGGGACACCCAGGATCTACGAGCAGTACTTC. It codes for CASSQVPGTPRIYEQYF.

This chain uses TRBV18 with TRBJ2-7; TRBD1 aligns across 7 bases. V was clipped by 3 bases and J by 3 bases; unmatched bases: 14. The length of the CDR3 is 17 residues. Per the germline V gene, CDR1 is KGHSH and CDR2 is LQKENI. CDR3 bases: TGTGCCAGCTCACCCCCTACGTCTAGGGACAGTTACTACGAGCAGTACTTC. It codes for CASSPPTSRDSYYEQYF. The variable domain in full, completed from reference TRBV18 and TRBJ2-7, reads NAGVMQNPRHLVRRRGQEARLRCSPMKGHSHVYWYRQLPEEGLKFMVYLQKENIIDESGMPKERFSAEFPKEGPSILRIQQVVRGDSAAYFCASSPPTSRDSYYEQYFGPGTRLTVT.

J is TRBJ1-1 and V is TRBV7-9, with a tentative D call TRBD1 (5 bases). The CDR3 is made up of 17 amino acids. V was pared by 5 bases and J by 0 bases, with 19 bases between. The germline gives CDR1 SEHNR, CDR2 FQNEAQ (reference sequence). CDR3 nucleotides: TGTGCCAGCAGCATAACGCCGACAGCCTTTATGAACACTGAAGCTTTCTTT. Protein product: CASSITPTAFMNTEAFF.